This TCR beta chain was profiled in a study of blood T cell repertoires in COVID-19. Looking at the study overall: The samples span acute and convalescent COVID-19 from the United States, Italy and Spain. In each case, the material was cDNA or gDNA derived from T cells, B-cell-depleted T cells, or PBMCs.

In germline, CDR1 is MGHRA, CDR2 YSYEKL. The CDR3 totals 19 residues. J gave up 5 bases and V 0 bases, and 13 bases lay outside the gene matches. Only in-frame clones appear in the TCRdb table, and some are missing; sequencing was by immunoSEQ multiplex PCR. The table records under 250,000 clones, about 88% of them present only once. Patients at the Seattle site were enrolled during active infection and followed longitudinally. Sample: peripheral blood. The sequence was obtained from a man aged 45-60 years with COVID-19, enrolled during active disease. V gene TRBV4-1 combines with J gene TRBJ2-5, with 12 bases lining up with TRBD2. The CDR3 is CASSQDYLAGGPRRETQYF. The CDR3 nucleotides read TGCGCCAGCAGCCAAGACTACCTAGCGGGGGGGCCAAGGAGGGAGACCCAGTACTTC.